This T cell receptor beta chain was documented in a study of T cells after yellow fever vaccination (dated by TCRdb to the late 2010s). General notes on the study: Libraries from fractions with low cell numbers were prepared with the SMART-Seq v4 Ultra Low Input RNA kit. To follow T-cell clones before and after both primary and booster YFV17D yellow fever vaccination, bulk TCR alpha and beta repertoires underwent longitudinal sequencing. Two healthy male donors, one aged 18 to 30 and one aged 30 to 40 years, were included in the cohort. Blood was collected at multiple timepoints before and after primary and secondary immunization, and bulk PBMC replicates and cell subsets were isolated.

General study outcomes and caveats: Because only a couple of donors were included in the study, the extent to which the findings can be generalized is limited. Because abundant contaminating clonotypes from the bulk population could be contained in FACS-sorted repertoires, computational filtering was required. The secondary T-cell response was found to be weaker but faster than the primary response, with a peak reached on day 5 rather than on day 15. A small share of clonotypes was detected in both CD4 and CD8 compartments, with the overlap likely arising from convergent recombination. After the booster, most of the clones that had expanded following primary vaccination were detected again (roughly 96% of CD4 and 85% to 90% of CD8), which suggests that memory was broadly maintained.

The intended sense of this specimen's treatment or condition label: live attenuated yellow fever vaccine strain. At each blood-draw timepoint, two biological replicates of bulk PBMCs were obtained. PBMCs were isolated from peripheral blood using a standard Ficoll-Paque protocol. TriZol was used to extract RNA from bulk PBMCs, from CD4 and CD8 fractions, and from dextramer-positive and dextramer-negative fractions. TCR cDNA was made using 5'RACE template switching, a step that added a universal primer site and unique molecular identifiers. Priming for cDNA synthesis came from both the TCR alpha and TCR beta constant segments. Library amplification used two PCR steps, and the second PCR step added sample barcodes and sequencing adapters. Libraries were sequenced on Illumina HiSeq 2500 (2x100 bp) or NovaSeq (2x150 bp). In the original analysis: Reads were demultiplexed and collapsed into UMI consensus sequences with MIGEC, and V(D)J alignment was performed with MiXCR. Vaccine-responding clonotypes were identified with edgeR using replicate PBMC samples, with FDR below 0.01 and a log2 fold change above 5 up to day 15 being required. Each bulk clonotype received a CD4 or CD8 identity based on whether the sequenced CD4 or CD8 repertoire contained that clonotype at higher abundance. TCRdb itself trimmed the public reads at Q25 with fastp, ran MiXCR and retained productive beta chains. All rows with the same CDR3 protein become a single entry with the most common DNA and genes. The V and J calls, along with clone size, are taken from TCRdb and not from the paper's own processing. Counted in this sample were about 370,000 distinct CDR3 sequences; approximately 10% of them appeared once. Jointly, the top ten make up around 19% of the sample.

This clonotype was seen ten or more times. What this receptor recognizes is not known. The record has no base qualities; no much larger clone is one base away. Looking up the germline V gene yields CDR1 MNHNS and CDR2 SASEGT. V has 6 bases trimmed and J has 6 bases trimmed; junction bases matching no gene number 19. The CDR3 runs 17 residues from the cysteine to the phenylalanine. Of the read, only the CDR3 DNA is kept; its 51 bases are in frame from base 1. Recombination linked TRBV6-1 to TRBJ1-1, with 7 junctional bases fitting TRBD1. The starting material was PBMCs, obtained on the day of the first yellow fever vaccination. The sequence came from a man aged 18 to 30 who received the YFV17D yellow fever vaccine. The DNA sequence follows: TGTGCCAGCAGCCGGATCCCCGACCCCCTGGGGACAGCTGAAGCTTTCTTT. It specifies CASSRIPDPLGTAEAFF.